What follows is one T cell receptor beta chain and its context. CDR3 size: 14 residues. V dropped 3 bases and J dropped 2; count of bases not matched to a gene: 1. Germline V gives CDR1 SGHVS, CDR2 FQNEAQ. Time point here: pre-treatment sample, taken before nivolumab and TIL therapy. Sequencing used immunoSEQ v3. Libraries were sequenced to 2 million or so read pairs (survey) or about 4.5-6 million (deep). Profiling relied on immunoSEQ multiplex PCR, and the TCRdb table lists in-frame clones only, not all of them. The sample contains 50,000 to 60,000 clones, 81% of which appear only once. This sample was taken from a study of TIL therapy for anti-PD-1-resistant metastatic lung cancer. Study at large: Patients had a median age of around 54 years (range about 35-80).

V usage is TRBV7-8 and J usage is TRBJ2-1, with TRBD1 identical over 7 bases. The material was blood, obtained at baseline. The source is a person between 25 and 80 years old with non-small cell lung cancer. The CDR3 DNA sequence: TGTGCCAGCAGCTTCGGGACAGCCTACAATGAGCAGTTCTTC. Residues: CASSFGTAYNEQFF. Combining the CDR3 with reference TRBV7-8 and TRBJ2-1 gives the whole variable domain GAGVSQSPRYKVAKRGQDVALRCDPISGHVSLFWYQQALGQGPEFLTYFQNEAQLDKSGLPSDRFFAERPEGSVSTLKIQRTQQEDSAVYLCASSFGTAYNEQFFGPGTRLTVL.